The rows below give T cell receptor beta chains drawn from one sample of a study of cytomegalovirus exposure and HLA in healthy donors. The method was immunoSEQ multiplex PCR; TCRdb's version includes in-frame clones alone and lacks a portion of them. The profile covers some 150,000 clones, with approximately 77% appearing a single time and about 4% taken by the ten largest. The specimen was PBMCs. The receptors originated from a man under 40 in good health and CMV-seropositive. Both conserved end residues are part of each CDR3. D genes are given only for firm matches. Expanded clones get a size class; other rows say once, few or many, or leave the size out.

V gene: TRBV18
clone size: once
D gene: TRBD1
J gene: TRBJ2-1
CDR3 DNA: TGTGCCAGCTCACCGGCGGCACAGGGGATCAATGAGCAGTTCTTC
CDR3 protein: CASSPAAQGINEQFF

V gene: TRBV5-1
clone size: few
D gene: NA
J gene: TRBJ1-1
CDR3 DNA: TGCGCCAGCCGATTTAGACAAGACACTGAAGCTTTCTTT
CDR3 protein: CASRFRQDTEAFF

V gene: TRBV27
clone size: NA
D gene: TRBD2
J gene: TRBJ2-5
CDR3 DNA: TGTGCCAGCAGTTCGCTAGCGGGGGCTCAAGAGACCCAGTACTTC
CDR3 protein: CASSSLAGAQETQYF

V gene: TRBV11-2
clone size: NA
D gene: NA
J gene: TRBJ2-5
CDR3 DNA: TGTGCCAGCAGCTTAGAAGGGGGATTGGGGACCCAGTACTTC
CDR3 protein: CASSLEGGLGTQYF

V gene: TRBV28
clone size: NA
D gene: NA
J gene: TRBJ2-7
CDR3 DNA: TGTGCCAGCAGTTTGCCAGGGGCAGATTCCTACGAGCAGTACTTC
CDR3 protein: CASSLPGADSYEQYF

V gene: TRBV9
clone size: NA
D gene: NA
J gene: TRBJ2-1
CDR3 DNA: TGTGCCAGCAGTCGGGGACTCAACAATGAGCAGTTCTTC
CDR3 protein: CASSRGLNNEQFF

V gene: TRBV19
clone size: NA
D gene: NA
J gene: TRBJ1-2
CDR3 DNA: TGTGCCAGTAAACTGGGCGCGGGTGATTACTATGGCTACACCTTC
CDR3 protein: CASKLGAGDYYGYTF

V gene: TRBV5-1
clone size: NA
D gene: NA
J gene: TRBJ1-5
CDR3 DNA: TGCGCCAGCAGCTTGGGAGCTGGCAATCAGCCCCAGCATTTT
CDR3 protein: CASSLGAGNQPQHF

V gene: TRBV15
clone size: NA
D gene: NA
J gene: TRBJ1-2
CDR3 DNA: TGTGCCACCAGCAGAGAGGGCAGGAGGGACTATGGCTACACCTTC
CDR3 protein: CATSREGRRDYGYTF

V gene: TRBV7-3
clone size: NA
D gene: TRBD1
J gene: TRBJ2-7
CDR3 DNA: TGTGCCAGCAGCTCCGGAGGACAGGGGGTCGAGCAGTACTTC
CDR3 protein: CASSSGGQGVEQYF

V gene: TRBV7-9
clone size: NA
D gene: NA
J gene: TRBJ1-1
CDR3 DNA: TGTGCCAGCAGCTTAAGGGGGGGGCCAACGAACACTGAAGCTTTCTTT
CDR3 protein: CASSLRGGPTNTEAFF

V gene: TRBV9
clone size: NA
D gene: NA
J gene: TRBJ2-2
CDR3 DNA: TGTGCCAGCAGCGAGCCTACAGGAAGCGGGGAGCTGTTTTTT
CDR3 protein: CASSEPTGSGELFF

V gene: TRBV6-5
clone size: NA
D gene: NA
J gene: TRBJ2-7
CDR3 DNA: TGTGCCAGCGGCCAGTCCTACGAGCAGTACTTC
CDR3 protein: CASGQSYEQYF

V gene: TRBV5-1
clone size: NA
D gene: TRBD1
J gene: TRBJ2-7
CDR3 DNA: TGCGCCAGCAGCTCCGGGACAGGGCCCGCCGAGCAGTACTTC
CDR3 protein: CASSSGTGPAEQYF

V gene: TRBV28
clone size: NA
D gene: NA
J gene: TRBJ1-5
CDR3 DNA: TGTGCCAGTGGGACACTCAATCAGCCCCAGCATTTT
CDR3 protein: CASGTLNQPQHF

V gene: TRBV10-3
clone size: few
D gene: TRBD1
J gene: TRBJ2-7
CDR3 DNA: TGTGCCATCAGTGAGTCGCCGATTGACAGGGGCGTCTTGGACGAGCAGTACTTC
CDR3 protein: CAISESPIDRGVLDEQYF

V gene: TRBV23-1
clone size: NA
D gene: TRBD1
J gene: TRBJ1-4
CDR3 DNA: TGCGCCAGCAGTCAAATTTCGGACAGGACTGCAACTAATGAAAAACTGTTTTTT
CDR3 protein: CASSQISDRTATNEKLFF

V gene: TRBV21-1
clone size: few
D gene: NA
J gene: TRBJ2-7
CDR3 DNA: TGTGCCAGCAGCAGGAAGGGGCCCTACGAGCAGTACTTC
CDR3 protein: CASSRKGPYEQYF

V gene: TRBV5-4
clone size: NA
D gene: NA
J gene: TRBJ2-7
CDR3 DNA: TGTGCCAGCAGCCCTGGTGGAGGGTTGAGCGAGCAGTACTTC
CDR3 protein: CASSPGGGLSEQYF

V gene: TRBV28
clone size: NA
D gene: NA
J gene: TRBJ2-5
CDR3 DNA: TGTGCCAGCAGTCCGCAAGAGACCCAGTACTTC
CDR3 protein: CASSPQETQYF

V gene: TRBV5-1
clone size: once
D gene: TRBD2
J gene: TRBJ2-5
CDR3 DNA: TGCGCCAGCAGCATCGGGACTAGCGGCCAAGAGACCCAGTACTTC
CDR3 protein: CASSIGTSGQETQYF

V gene: TRBV5-1
clone size: NA
D gene: NA
J gene: TRBJ2-2
CDR3 DNA: TGCGCCAGCAGCCCTGGGCAGGGTAGCGGGGAGCTGTTTTTT
CDR3 protein: CASSPGQGSGELFF

V gene: TRBV6-5
clone size: NA
D gene: TRBD1
J gene: TRBJ2-1
CDR3 DNA: TGTGCCAGCAGTTATGAATCAGGGGGTAGGAATGAGCAGTTCTTC
CDR3 protein: CASSYESGGRNEQFF

V gene: TRBV5-4
clone size: once
D gene: TRBD1
J gene: TRBJ2-7
CDR3 DNA: TGTGCCAGCTCGCCCGGGACAGGGGGCGTCGACGAGCAGTACTTC
CDR3 protein: CASSPGTGGVDEQYF

V gene: TRBV7-6
clone size: NA
D gene: NA
J gene: TRBJ2-7
CDR3 DNA: TGTGCCAGCAGCTTAGGAGGCTTGCTGTACGAGCAGTACTTC
CDR3 protein: CASSLGGLLYEQYF

V gene: TRBV27
clone size: few
D gene: NA
J gene: TRBJ2-7
CDR3 DNA: TGTGCCAGCAGTCCACATCATGGGGGGGGGCTCATCTACGAGCAGTACTTC
CDR3 protein: CASSPHHGGGLIYEQYF

V gene: TRBV10-1
clone size: NA
D gene: NA
J gene: TRBJ2-6
CDR3 DNA: TGCGCCAGCAGCCGCGGGCATACGGGGGCTGGGGCCAACGTCCTGACTTTC
CDR3 protein: CASSRGHTGAGANVLTF

V gene: TRBV7-6
clone size: NA
D gene: NA
J gene: TRBJ2-7
CDR3 DNA: TGTGCCAGCAGCGAGGGACTCAGCAGTACGGGGCAGTACTTC
CDR3 protein: CASSEGLSSTGQYF

V gene: TRBV11-2
clone size: NA
D gene: NA
J gene: TRBJ1-2
CDR3 DNA: TGTGCCAGCAGCTTACAGGGTTCTCCCTATGGCTACACCTTC
CDR3 protein: CASSLQGSPYGYTF

V gene: TRBV2
clone size: NA
D gene: TRBD2
J gene: TRBJ2-5
CDR3 DNA: TGTGCCAGCAGTGAAGCTCCCGAGACTAGCGGGGGACCCCAAGAGACCCAGTACTTC
CDR3 protein: CASSEAPETSGGPQETQYF

V gene: TRBV30
clone size: NA
D gene: NA
J gene: TRBJ2-1
CDR3 DNA: TGTGCCTGGGCGGGACCGACCGAGGGGAATGAGCAGTTCTTC
CDR3 protein: CAWAGPTEGNEQFF

V gene: TRBV11-2
clone size: NA
D gene: TRBD1
J gene: TRBJ2-3
CDR3 DNA: TGTGCCAGCAGCTTAGATTGGATAGGTTGGGGACAGCAGCAGTATTTT
CDR3 protein: CASSLDWIGWGQQQYF

V gene: TRBV5-1
clone size: once
D gene: NA
J gene: TRBJ1-3
CDR3 DNA: TGCGCCAGCAGAAACCCCGGTCACAGGGACGGAAACACCATATATTTT
CDR3 protein: CASRNPGHRDGNTIYF

V gene: TRBV5-1
clone size: few
D gene: TRBD1
J gene: TRBJ2-7
CDR3 DNA: TGCGCCAGCAGCCAGAGGACAGGGGGCGTTGACGAGCAGTACTTC
CDR3 protein: CASSQRTGGVDEQYF

V gene: TRBV6-5
clone size: NA
D gene: NA
J gene: TRBJ2-1
CDR3 DNA: TGTGCCAGCAGCCCCCGGAGGTACAATGAGCAGTTCTTC
CDR3 protein: CASSPRRYNEQFF

V gene: TRBV10-3
clone size: once
D gene: NA
J gene: TRBJ1-1
CDR3 DNA: TGTGCCATCAGTGAGTCGTGGGCCGGCGCTGAAGCTTTCTTT
CDR3 protein: CAISESWAGAEAFF

V gene: TRBV29-1
clone size: NA
D gene: NA
J gene: TRBJ1-1
CDR3 DNA: TGCAGCCACGAACCGGACACTGAAGCTTTCTTT
CDR3 protein: CSHEPDTEAFF

V gene: TRBV10-3
clone size: NA
D gene: TRBD1
J gene: TRBJ1-1
CDR3 DNA: TGTGCCATCAGGGGGACAGCGAACACTGAAGCTTTCTTT
CDR3 protein: CAIRGTANTEAFF

V gene: TRBV7-8
clone size: NA
D gene: TRBD2
J gene: TRBJ2-5
CDR3 DNA: TGTGCCAGCAGCCACCTAGGGAGGGCAGGCCAAGAGACCCAGTACTTC
CDR3 protein: CASSHLGRAGQETQYF

V gene: TRBV19
clone size: NA
D gene: NA
J gene: TRBJ2-6
CDR3 DNA: TGTGCCAGTAGTATAAATGACTTCTCTGGGGCCAACGTCCTGACTTTC
CDR3 protein: CASSINDFSGANVLTF

V gene: TRBV7-6
clone size: NA
D gene: NA
J gene: TRBJ2-3
CDR3 DNA: TGTGCCAGCAGCTTAGACAGGGAGCCAGATACGCAGTATTTT
CDR3 protein: CASSLDREPDTQYF

V gene: TRBV10-2
clone size: NA
D gene: NA
J gene: TRBJ2-7
CDR3 DNA: TGCGCCAGCGGAGGGGCCCCTTCCTACGAGCAGTACTTC
CDR3 protein: CASGGAPSYEQYF

V gene: TRBV5-1
clone size: NA
D gene: NA
J gene: TRBJ1-1
CDR3 DNA: TGCGCCAGCAGACGGGACTACACTGAAGCTTTCTTT
CDR3 protein: CASRRDYTEAFF

V gene: TRBV4-3
clone size: NA
D gene: TRBD2
J gene: TRBJ2-3
CDR3 DNA: TGCGCCAGCAGCCAAGGATTGTATAGCGGGGATTTCGGAGATACGCAGTATTTT
CDR3 protein: CASSQGLYSGDFGDTQYF

V gene: TRBV6-5
clone size: once
D gene: TRBD1
J gene: TRBJ2-7
CDR3 DNA: TGTGCCAGCAGTTCCGGGACAGACTACGAGCAGTACTTC
CDR3 protein: CASSSGTDYEQYF

V gene: TRBV7-3
clone size: NA
D gene: TRBD2
J gene: TRBJ2-2
CDR3 DNA: TGTGCCAGCAGCTTAGTAACTAGCGGAAGGTGGACCGGGGAGCTGTTTTTT
CDR3 protein: CASSLVTSGRWTGELFF

V gene: TRBV7-2
clone size: NA
D gene: TRBD2
J gene: TRBJ2-5
CDR3 DNA: TGTGCCAGCAGCTTAGTTAGCGGGGCTCGCGAGACCCAGTACTTC
CDR3 protein: CASSLVSGARETQYF

V gene: TRBV27
clone size: few
D gene: TRBD1
J gene: TRBJ2-7
CDR3 DNA: TGTGCCAGCAGTCCCCGGACAGGGGGCCCCTACGAGCAGTACTTC
CDR3 protein: CASSPRTGGPYEQYF

V gene: TRBV19
clone size: once
D gene: NA
J gene: TRBJ2-7
CDR3 DNA: TGTGCCACATCAGGGACACCCTCCTACGAGCAGTACTTC
CDR3 protein: CATSGTPSYEQYF

V gene: TRBV9
clone size: NA
D gene: NA
J gene: TRBJ2-1
CDR3 DNA: TGTGCCAGCAGCCCCCTAAGTTTCGGGGGCTCCTACAATGAGCAGTTCTTC
CDR3 protein: CASSPLSFGGSYNEQFF

V gene: TRBV27
clone size: NA
D gene: NA
J gene: TRBJ1-3
CDR3 DNA: TGTGCCAGCAGTACGGCAGGGTCTGGAAACACCATATATTTT
CDR3 protein: CASSTAGSGNTIYF

V gene: TRBV6-5
clone size: NA
D gene: TRBD1
J gene: TRBJ1-2
CDR3 DNA: TGTGCCAGCAGTGGACAGGGGTTAGCCTATGGCTACACCTTC
CDR3 protein: CASSGQGLAYGYTF